The 16 T cell receptor beta chains given below trace back to one sample, sequenced in a study of post-analysis software for immune sequencing data. Notes on the study in general: Roughly five TRBV segments were more frequent in patients than controls; TRBV5-6, TRBV5-1 and TRBV20-1 belonged to this group.

TCR beta libraries were prepared from cDNA with unique molecular identifiers. MiXCR, applied by TCRdb to the PCR reads, yields one record per CDR3 protein. The sample holds roughly 400,000 distinct CDR3 sequences, less than 40% seen once. These receptors have no known antigen. The sample was blood. Receptors originate from a girl aged 2 to 9 with multiple sclerosis.

This rearrangement joins TRBV6-6 to TRBJ2-7; TRBD2 aligns across 8 bases. Unmatched junction bases numbered 5, after V lost 2 bases and J lost 2 bases. CDR1 MNHNY and CDR2 SVGAGI come from the germline V gene (reference sequence). The CDR3 is made up of 15 amino acids. The CDR3 sequence: CASSYAGTRTYEQYF. The CDR3 region has the DNA TGTGCCAGCAGTTACGCCGGGACTAGGACCTACGAGCAGTACTTC.

This clonotype came up a few times. J is TRBJ2-7 and V is TRBV4-1, with unresolved D. Germline loops: CDR1 MGHRA, CDR2 YSYEKL. V lost 0 bases and J lost 5, with 8 bases in between. This CDR3 has 13 residues. The DNA for the CDR3 is TGCGCCAGCAGCCAAGATGCTTGGGACGAGCAGTACTTC. This sequence encodes CASSQDAWDEQYF.

The rearrangement links TRBV6-5 to TRBJ2-4; TRBD1 matches at 7 bases. V was pared by 2 bases and J by 0 bases, with 19 bases of the junction left unmatched. Germline CDR1 MNHEY, CDR2 SVGAGI. The CDR3 is 21 amino acids. CDR3 DNA: TGTGCCAGCAGTTACGGGGACCGACAGGGTGGGAGACGAGAAGCCAAAAACATTCAGTACTTC. It is translated as CASSYGDRQGGRREAKNIQYF.

The V call is TRBV20-1, the J call TRBJ2-3, with TRBD2 identical over 8 bases. The CDR3 contains 14 residues. Germline V gene sequence: CDR1 DFQATT, CDR2 SNEGSKA (reference sequence). V gave up 1 base and J gave up 8 bases; unmatched junction bases: 8. The DNA for the CDR3 is TGCAGTGCTAGAGTTGACACTAGCGGAATTACGCAGTATTTT. It specifies CSARVDTSGITQYF.

V and J are TRBV29-1 and TRBJ2-7, with 8 bases that match TRBD2. Germline V gene sequence: CDR1 SQVTM, CDR2 ANQGSEA. V was pared by 0 bases and J by 3 bases, with 7 bases of the junction left unmatched. This CDR3 comprises 15 residues. The CDR3 DNA follows: TGCAGCGTTGAAGAGACCGGGACTAGTCACTACGAGCAGTACTTC. Amino acid sequence: CSVEETGTSHYEQYF.

The chain couples TRBV7-2 to TRBJ2-2; 12 nucleotides match TRBD2. The CDR3 extends over 16 amino acids. The V and J ends lost 10 bases and 4 bases, in that order; junction bases with no gene match: 10. Germline CDR1 reads SGHTA; CDR2 reads FQGNSA. In nucleotides, the CDR3 is TGTGCCACGAACTCCAGACTAGCGGGAGCCACCGGGGAGCTGTTTTTT. As protein: CATNSRLAGATGELFF.

The genes are TRBV21-1 and TRBJ2-7; TRBD1 was called by the table and not checked on the DNA. TRBV21-1 represents a pseudogene. The CDR3 has 15 residues. The DNA of the CDR3 is TGTGCCAGCAGCACCTTCCGGGACCATACCTACGAGCAGTACTTC. As protein: CASSTFRDHTYEQYF.

The CDR3 DNA reads as TGTGCCAGCAGTTTACTACGTGCTCCGAACACCGGGGAGCTGTTTTTT. Translation: CASSLLRAPNTGELFF. The genes are TRBV12-3 or TRBV12-4 and TRBJ2-2; no clear D. This CDR3 has 16 residues. The V end was cut by 2 bases, the J end by 0 bases, with 10 bases between.

This clonotype was seen a few times. The chain couples TRBV4-3 to TRBJ2-7; tentatively, D is TRBD1 or TRBD2 (5 bases each). The CDR3 consists of 16 residues. The V and J ends lost 2 bases and 0 bases respectively, with 14 bases between them. Germline CDR1 LGHNA, CDR2 YSLEER. Here the CDR3 DNA reads TGCGCCAGCAGCCAATGGCTAGCCGACAGCTCCTACGAGCAGTACTTC. Amino acid sequence: CASSQWLADSSYEQYF.

This clonotype was counted a few times. This rearrangement joins TRBV6-2 or TRBV6-3 to TRBJ2-7; 9 positions match TRBD2. CDR3 length: 13 amino acids. Germline CDR1 and CDR2: MNHEY and SVGEGT. V was pared by 5 bases and J by 2 bases, with 1 base of the junction left unmatched. The CDR3: CASSRLAAYEQYF. CDR3 DNA sequence: TGTGCCAGCAGTCGACTAGCGGCCTACGAGCAGTACTTC.

The chain employs TRBV5-8 and TRBJ1-1; D gene uncertain. CDR3 size: 13 residues. Trimming left V 4 bases short and J 5 bases short, with 12 bases between. Germline V gene lookup returns CDR1 SGHTS and CDR2 YDEGEE. The CDR3 sequence is CASSRVRVTEAFF. The CDR3 region has the DNA TGTGCCAGCAGCAGGGTGAGGGTAACTGAAGCTTTCTTT.

The chain has TRBV20-1 and TRBJ2-7; the match to TRBD2 covers 13 bases. V shed 5 bases, J shed 0 bases, and the junction held 4 bases outside the gene matches. The CDR3 consists of 15 residues. Germline V gene lookup returns CDR1 DFQATT and CDR2 SNEGSKA (reference sequence). CDR3 amino acids: CSARGLAGSSYEQYF. In nucleotides, the CDR3 is TGCAGTGCTCGGGGACTAGCGGGAAGCTCCTACGAGCAGTACTTC.

This chain uses TRBV5-6 with TRBJ2-5, with a weak D call TRBD1 (6 bases). The CDR3 has 17 residues. V gave up 3 bases and J gave up 11 bases, with 29 bases separating them. Germline-derived CDR1 and CDR2 are SGHDT and YYEEEE. CDR3 coding DNA: TGTGCCAGCAGCTCAATAAGACAGGCCCCAACGGGCAATGAGCAGTACTTC. Amino acid sequence: CASSSIRQAPTGNEQYF. The full variable domain, with the rest looked up from reference TRBV5-6 and TRBJ2-5, is DAGVTQSPTHLIKTRGQQVTLRCSPKSGHDTVSWYQQALGQGPQFIFQYYEEEERQRGNFPDRFSGHQFPNYSSELNVNALLLGDSALYLCASSSIRQAPTGNEQYFGPGTRLLVL.

This sequence joins TRBV4-2 and TRBJ2-7; the match to TRBD2 covers 10 bases. The DNA end lines up better with TRBJ2-5; the J call may be wrong. In germline, CDR1 is LGHNA, CDR2 YNFKEQ. The CDR3 covers 17 residues. The CDR3 sequence is CASSQVGGLAAQETQYF. In DNA, the CDR3 is TGTGCCAGCAGCCAAGTCGGCGGACTAGCGGCTCAAGAGACCCAGTACTTC.

The table lists this clonotype with a few counts. The chain has TRBV27 and TRBJ2-7; 10 bases are shared with TRBD1. Germline CDR1 and CDR2: MNHEY and SMNVEV (reference sequence). This CDR3 has 14 residues. V shed 7 bases and J 0 bases; nucleotides not matched to a gene: 3. The CDR3: CASTRTGGSYEQYF. Written as DNA, the CDR3 is TGTGCCAGCACACGGACAGGGGGCTCCTACGAGCAGTACTTC.

The V and J genes are TRBV29-1 and TRBJ2-1; D remains ambiguous. Trimming removed 6 bases at V and 4 bases at J, with 13 bases between. Germline loops: CDR1 SQVTM, CDR2 ANQGSEA. The CDR3 has 13 residues. For the CDR3, the DNA is TGCAGCGTGTCACCGGGCCCTTACAATGAGCAGTTCTTC. Its protein is CSVSPGPYNEQFF.